The 29 T cell receptor beta chains presented below share a single source sample, sequenced in a study of regulatory T cells in long-lasting Graves disease. Combining iRepertoire HTBI primers with Arm-PCR of CDR3 regions, the authors built TCR beta libraries. MiXCR, applied by TCRdb to the multiplex PCR reads, yields one record per CDR3 protein. The sample holds 530,000 or so distinct CDR3 sequences, about 14% seen once. Time point denoted: newly diagnosed GD, antithyroid drugs for less than 3 months. The TCR library was prepared using RNA isolated from PBMCs. The same sample was also studied in work on T cells in Graves' hyperthyroidism and ophthalmopathy.

The input for sequencing was peripheral blood mononuclear cells (PBMCs), taken at new diagnosis, from a patient treated with antithyroid drugs. These receptors all stem from a man aged 25-45 years with Graves disease.

In this sample, this clonotype turned up many times. The J gene is TRBJ2-3, the V gene TRBV27; either TRBD1 or TRBD2 may fit D (5 bases each). Germline CDR1 is MNHEY and CDR2 is SMNVEV (reference sequence). V shed 7 bases and J shed 3 bases, with 23 bases lying between them. The CDR3 has 17 residues. CDR3 protein: CASNPEGSGWVTDTQYF. The CDR3 DNA follows: TGTGCCAGCAATCCAGAGGGGTCAGGCTGGGTAACAGATACGCAGTATTTT.

This clonotype has ten or more counts. The gene calls are TRBV7-2 and TRBJ2-1; 12 bases map to TRBD2. Germline V gene data show CDR1 as SGHTA and CDR2 as FQGNSA. V lost 3 bases to trimming and J lost 7 bases; unmatched junction nucleotides: 10. The CDR3 has 17 amino acids. The CDR3 DNA is TGTGCCAGCAGCTTCTTGACTAGCGGGAGCAAGTTGAATGAGCAGTTCTTC. Translating gives CASSFLTSGSKLNEQFF.

The V gene is TRBV7-9, the J gene TRBJ2-7; TRBD2 matches at 7 bases. Germline V lookup: CDR1 SEHNR, CDR2 FQNEAQ (reference sequence). This CDR3 region has 13 residues. J was trimmed by 12 bases and V by 1 base; bases with no gene match: 9. CDR3 loop: CASSLEGLRLRYF. The CDR3 nucleotides read TGTGCCAGCAGCTTAGAGGGACTACGCCTCCGGTACTTC.

Concerning this clonotype itself: Just one base apart from a much larger clone, this may be a read error. The gene calls are TRBV12-3 or TRBV12-4 and TRBJ2-1, with a tentative D call TRBD2 (8 bases). CDR3 length equals 17 residues. As DNA, the CDR3 is TGTGCCAGCAGTTCCAGGGGGGGGGGGACTAGAAAGAGAGAGCAGCTCTTC. Amino acid sequence: CASSSRGGGTRKREQLF.

This clonotype was recorded a few times. The rearrangement joins TRBV15 to TRBJ2-7, with D tentatively TRBD2 (5 bases). In germline, CDR1 is LNHNV, CDR2 YYDKDF (reference sequence). The CDR3 spans 16 residues. Trimming took off 1 base at V and 6 bases at J, with 19 bases between the two ends. The CDR3 region has the DNA TGTGCCACCAGCAGAGGATGGGCGAGGGATCGGTTCGAGCAGTACTTC. Its translation is CATSRGWARDRFEQYF.

This clonotype was observed a handful of times. This may be a read error, as it is one base from a much larger clone. The V gene is TRBV12-3 or TRBV12-4, the J gene TRBJ1-4; no definite D call. The ends were cut back, 4 bases at V and 11 bases at J, with 14 bases in the middle. The CDR3 has 13 amino acids. CDR3 amino acids: CASSSADGEKLFF. The CDR3 nucleotides are TGTGCCAGCAGTTCAGCCGATGGGGAGAAACTGTTTTTT.

The chain has TRBV3-1 and TRBJ1-2; D may be TRBD1 (5 bases). Germline-derived CDR1 and CDR2 are LGHDT and YNNKEL (reference sequence). This CDR3 is built from 16 residues. Deletions cut 0 bases from V and 4 bases from J, with 15 bases between. CDR3 sequence: CASSQDIPGNGYGYTF. The CDR3 DNA sequence: TGTGCCAGCAGCCAAGATATTCCAGGGAATGGCTATGGCTACACCTTC.

Notes on this clonotype: This clone may be a read error of a much larger clone one base away. The chain joins TRBV2 to TRBJ2-5; 8 bases match TRBD2. Germline values: CDR1 SNHLY, CDR2 FYNNEI. V dropped 4 bases and J dropped 3; count of bases not matched to a gene: 13. The CDR3 is 17 residues long. CDR3 coding DNA: TGTGCCAGCAGTGCGACCCTCCTGGGACTAGTAGAAGAGACCCAGTACTTC. It translates to CASSATLLGLVEETQYF.

This clonotype was seen many times. This chain joins TRBV29-1 and TRBJ1-1, with D possibly TRBD1 on 5 matching bases. CDR3 length: 13 amino acids. Germline V lookup: CDR1 SQVTM, CDR2 ANQGSEA. V shed 4 bases and J shed 4 bases, with 13 bases lying between them. In nucleotides, the CDR3 is TGCAGCGTTGTAGGGTTAAGGGGCACTGAAGCTTTCTTT. Translated: CSVVGLRGTEAFF.

Notes on this clonotype: A much larger clonotype is one base distant, so this may be a read error. The rearrangement joins TRBV12-3 or TRBV12-4 to TRBJ2-1; 7 nucleotides align to TRBD2. The CDR3 covers 14 residues. The CDR3 DNA sequence: TGTGCCAGCAGTTTTGGGACTATCCACAATGAGCGGTTCTTC. Protein product: CASSFGTIHNERFF.

This chain links TRBV2 with TRBJ2-7, with 13 bases lining up with TRBD2. Germline V gene sequence: CDR1 SNHLY, CDR2 FYNNEI. V lost 6 bases, J lost 5 bases, and 10 bases stayed unmatched. The CDR3 totals 16 residues. The CDR3 loop is CASRNGLAGEDDEQYF. DNA of the CDR3: TGTGCCAGCAGGAATGGACTAGCGGGAGAGGATGACGAGCAGTACTTC.

J is TRBJ1-4 and V is TRBV9; D uncertain. Trimming took 4 bases from V and 7 from J, leaving 11 bases between them. There are 13 residues in the CDR3. In germline, CDR1 is SGDLS, CDR2 YYNGEE. The CDR3 DNA is TGTGCCAGCAGCCCGGGCAGGAGTGAAAAACTGTTTTTT. It specifies CASSPGRSEKLFF. Full variable domain (missing parts from reference TRBV9 and TRBJ1-4): DSGVTQTPKHLITATGQRVTLRCSPRSGDLSVYWYQQSLDQGLQFLIQYYNGEERAKGNILERFSAQQFPDLHSELNLSSLELGDSALYFCASSPGRSEKLFFGSGTQLSVL.

V is TRBV19 and J is TRBJ2-1; TRBD2 is a possible D gene (5 bases). The CDR3 has 16 residues. CDR1 and CDR2 from the germline V gene are LNHDA and SQIVND (reference sequence). The germline V and J ends were trimmed by 4 bases and 1 base, with 14 bases remaining between them. CDR3 protein: CASSTSGTLSYNEQFF. Here the CDR3 DNA reads TGTGCCAGTAGTACCAGCGGAACGCTTTCCTACAATGAGCAGTTCTTC.

This clonotype was detected many times. The V and J genes are TRBV20-1 and TRBJ1-4, with D hard to call. The CDR3 loop spans 14 amino acids. V was trimmed by 3 bases and J by 8 bases, leaving 16 bases between them. CDR1 is DFQATT, CDR2 SNEGSKA, per germline (reference sequence). The CDR3 nucleotides read TGCAGTGCTAGTGGAGGACGAGGTGGCGAAAAACTGTTTTTT. Protein: CSASGGRGGEKLFF.

The chain is built from TRBV18 and TRBJ2-2, with D possibly matching TRBD2 (6 bases). Germline values: CDR1 KGHSH, CDR2 LQKENI. This CDR3 spans 15 amino acids. Trimming left V 3 bases short and J 7 bases short, with 15 bases between. In DNA, the CDR3 is TGTGCCAGCTCACCCTCCCGGGAGTCAATCGGGGAGCTGTTTTTT. This gives the protein CASSPSRESIGELFF.

This clonotype was counted between two and nine times. It differs at one base from a far larger clone, so likely a read error. This chain connects TRBV28 to TRBJ2-3; perhaps TRBD2 as D (6 bases). The DNA end is a closer match to TRBJ2-5, so the J assignment may be wrong. Germline-derived CDR1 and CDR2 are MDHEN and SYDVKM. The CDR3 totals 13 residues. CDR3 protein: CASSRVAVKTQYF. The CDR3 DNA reads TGTGCCAGCAGTCGAGTAGCGGTAAAGACCCAGTACTTC.

The chain carries TRBV12-3 or TRBV12-4 and TRBJ2-1; 13 positions agree with TRBD2. V was pared by 5 bases and J by 0 bases, with 10 bases of the junction left unmatched. The CDR3 is 19 amino acids. Here the CDR3 DNA reads TGTGCCAGCAGTACGGGACTAGCGGGACTCATAAGCTCCTACAATGAGCAGTTCTTC. This translates into CASSTGLAGLISSYNEQFF.

This clonotype was recorded many times. V usage is TRBV20-1 and J usage is TRBJ2-5; 13 bases fit TRBD2. This CDR3 has 17 amino acids. After removal of 4 bases from V and 5 bases from J, the junction contained 13 bases not matched to a gene. Germline V gene data show CDR1 as DFQATT and CDR2 as SNEGSKA (reference sequence). This CDR3 reads CSANPPGLAGLEETQYF. CDR3 sequence (DNA): TGCAGTGCTAACCCACCGGGACTAGCGGGATTGGAGGAGACCCAGTACTTC.

This clonotype occurred many times. The rearrangement joins TRBV6-9 to TRBJ2-1; the D is unclear. CDR1 MNHGY and CDR2 SVAAGI come from the germline V gene. The CDR3 extends over 13 amino acids. V gave up 3 bases and J gave up 6 bases, with 9 bases separating them. The CDR3 nucleotides are TGTGCCAGCAGTTACGAGCCCACCAATGAGCAGTTCTTC. Translated: CASSYEPTNEQFF.

The J gene is TRBJ2-1, the V gene TRBV6-2 or TRBV6-3, with 11 bases aligning to TRBD2. V gave up 6 bases and J gave up 1 base; unmatched junction bases: 5. From germline, CDR1 is MNHEY and CDR2 SVGEGT. The CDR3 covers 16 residues. The CDR3 spells CASRGGLAESYNEQFF. CDR3 coding DNA: TGTGCCAGCAGGGGGGGACTAGCGGAGTCCTACAATGAGCAGTTCTTC.

V gene TRBV29-1 combines with J gene TRBJ2-7, with 14 positions matching TRBD2. Per the germline V gene, CDR1 is SQVTM and CDR2 is ANQGSEA. V was pared by 6 bases and J by 0 bases, with 10 bases of the junction left unmatched. The length of the CDR3 is 17 residues. The CDR3 DNA sequence: TGCAGCGTACGACAGGGACTAGCGGGAGTCAGCTCCTACGAGCAGTACTTC. This encodes CSVRQGLAGVSSYEQYF.

This clonotype was observed many times. The V and J genes are TRBV2 and TRBJ1-4; 10 bases match TRBD1. In germline, CDR1 is SNHLY, CDR2 FYNNEI. V dropped 10 bases and J dropped 5; count of bases not matched to a gene: 10. CDR3 length: 15 residues. Here the CDR3 DNA reads TGTGCCAACCGCTTGGGGACAGGGGTAAATGAAAAACTGTTTTTT. It translates to CANRLGTGVNEKLFF.

The chain recombines TRBV7-9 with TRBJ1-1, with a weak D call TRBD1 (6 bases). Germline V gene lookup returns CDR1 SEHNR and CDR2 FQNEAQ (reference sequence). The germline V and J ends were trimmed by 6 bases and 0 bases, with 26 bases remaining between them. The CDR3 has 19 amino acids. The CDR3 protein is CASSYQSLRVAGVNTEAFF. The DNA of the CDR3 is TGTGCCAGCAGTTACCAGTCCCTCAGAGTGGCAGGGGTGAACACTGAAGCTTTCTTT.

This clonotype has just a few counts. The chain joins TRBV19 to TRBJ1-4; TRBD1 agrees at 7 bases. This CDR3 region has 15 residues. Germline V gives CDR1 LNHDA, CDR2 SQIVND (reference sequence). The ends lost 5 bases at V and 5 bases at J; junction bases unmatched: 8. The CDR3 loop reads CASSALGQENEKLFF. CDR3 DNA: TGTGCCAGTAGTGCGCTAGGACAGGAGAATGAAAAACTGTTTTTT.

The genes are TRBV12-3 or TRBV12-4 and TRBJ2-3, with 8 bases lining up with TRBD1. CDR3 size: 15 residues. V dropped 6 bases and J dropped 2; count of bases not matched to a gene: 7. CDR3 in amino acids: CASSRGRGDTDTQYF. The CDR3 DNA follows: TGTGCCAGCAGCAGGGGGCGCGGGGACACAGATACGCAGTATTTT.

At least ten counts were recorded for this clonotype. J is TRBJ1-1 and V is TRBV19; D unresolved. The V end lost 3 bases, the J end lost 3 bases, and 8 bases lay between the germline ends. Germline CDR1 and CDR2: LNHDA and SQIVND (reference sequence). This CDR3 has 13 amino acids. The CDR3, as DNA: TGTGCCAGTAGTATGAGCCCGTACACTGAAGCTTTCTTT. This codes for CASSMSPYTEAFF.

The table lists this clonotype with a few counts. The chain is built from TRBV7-9 and TRBJ2-7; no clear D. The CDR3 has 13 residues. Trimming pared 4 bases from V and 6 bases from J, leaving 13 bases between. Per germline, CDR1 SEHNR and CDR2 FQNEAQ (reference sequence). The CDR3 DNA is TGTGCCAGCAGCTCCGCCATTTGGTCCGAGCAGTACTTC. It specifies CASSSAIWSEQYF.

The chain couples TRBV9 to TRBJ2-7; 11 nucleotides align to TRBD1. CDR3 length: 16 residues. CDR1 is SGDLS, CDR2 YYNGEE, per germline. Trimming took 0 bases from V and 1 from J; bases not matched to a gene: 3. DNA of the CDR3: TGTGCCAGCAGCGTAGCAGGACAGGGGGCTTCCTACGAGCAGTACTTC. Amino acids: CASSVAGQGASYEQYF. The whole variable domain, filled in from reference TRBV9 and TRBJ2-7, reads DSGVTQTPKHLITATGQRVTLRCSPRSGDLSVYWYQQSLDQGLQFLIQYYNGEERAKGNILERFSAQQFPDLHSELNLSSLELGDSALYFCASSVAGQGASYEQYFGPGTRLTVT.

This clonotype was observed a few times. The chain uses TRBV20-1 and TRBJ2-7, with D unclear. The CDR3 loop spans 15 amino acids. CDR1 is DFQATT and CDR2 is SNEGSKA in the germline V gene (reference sequence). V was trimmed by 6 bases and J by 4 bases, leaving 22 bases between them. This chain's CDR3 is CSALPPQRSGYEQYF. The CDR3 nucleotides are TGCAGTGCCTTACCCCCCCAGAGGAGTGGTTACGAGCAGTACTTC.